The 16 T cell receptor beta chains presented below share a single source sample, sequenced in a study of cytomegalovirus exposure and HLA in healthy donors. Clones were sequenced by immunoSEQ multiplex PCR, and TCRdb holds only the in-frame ones, with some missing. Of 180,000 or so clones listed, roughly 88% are singletons. Material: PBMCs. The receptors stem from a woman aged 30 to 39 in good health and CMV-seropositive.

J is TRBJ2-1 and V is TRBV5-1; the match to TRBD2 covers 9 bases. The trim removed 0 bases at V and 8 bases at J, leaving 6 bases unmatched. The germline gives CDR1 SGHRS, CDR2 YFSETQ. CDR3 length: 15 amino acids. CDR3 residues: CASSLDSGSLDEQFF. CDR3 nucleotide sequence: TGCGCCAGCAGCTTGGATAGCGGGAGTTTGGATGAGCAGTTCTTC.

The sample holds one count of this clone. The chain has TRBV19 and TRBJ2-1; 8 bases line up with TRBD1. With 5 bases clipped from V and 6 bases from J, the junction kept 3 bases outside the gene matches. The CDR3 length is 13 residues. CDR1 and CDR2 from the germline V gene are LNHDA and SQIVND (reference sequence). DNA for the CDR3: TGTGCCAGTAGTCCTACAGGGGGCAATGAGCAGTTCTTC. This sequence encodes CASSPTGGNEQFF.

The chain has TRBV20-1 and TRBJ2-1; D not certain. The CDR3 sequence is 11 residues long. Looked up from germline, CDR1 is DFQATT and CDR2 is SNEGSKA (reference sequence). Trimming pared 5 bases from V and 7 bases from J, leaving 9 bases between. CDR3 sequence: CSAYRGNEQFF. CDR3 DNA sequence: TGCAGTGCTTATAGAGGAAATGAGCAGTTCTTC.

This clone was observed a single time. The genes are TRBV7-2 and TRBJ2-7; D might be TRBD2 (6 bases). Per germline, CDR1 SGHTA and CDR2 FQGNSA. The V and J ends lost 3 bases and 2 bases respectively, with 14 bases between them. This CDR3 has 15 amino acids. The CDR3 region has the DNA TGTGCCAGCAGCTTTCGTTTGGAGGGCGCCTACGAGCAGTACTTC. Protein: CASSFRLEGAYEQYF.

J is TRBJ2-2 and V is TRBV29-1; 9 nucleotides agree with TRBD2. The V and J ends lost 7 bases and 0 bases, in that order; junction bases with no gene match: 0. Germline values: CDR1 SQVTM, CDR2 ANQGSEA. This CDR3 spans 13 amino acids. The CDR3: CSASGANTGELFF. The CDR3, as DNA: TGCAGCGCTAGCGGGGCGAACACCGGGGAGCTGTTTTTT.

J is TRBJ2-2 and V is TRBV4-1, with 7 positions matching TRBD1. V shed 3 bases and J 5 bases; nucleotides not matched to a gene: 3. There are 14 residues in the CDR3. Germline V gives CDR1 MGHRA, CDR2 YSYEKL. The CDR3: CASSQPGQTGELFF. The CDR3 DNA reads as TGCGCCAGCAGCCAGCCGGGACAGACCGGGGAGCTGTTTTTT.

V and J are TRBV29-1 and TRBJ2-1; the D gene is possibly TRBD2 (5 bases). V lost 6 bases, J lost 3 bases, and 21 bases lay in between. The CDR3 is made up of 16 amino acids. The germline V gene encodes CDR1 SQVTM and CDR2 ANQGSEA. The DNA of the CDR3 is TGCAGCGTCCTCCCCCGGTCCAGCGGTAACTACAATGAGCAGTTCTTC. Its protein product is CSVLPRSSGNYNEQFF.

V gene TRBV5-1 combines with J gene TRBJ1-3; possible D gene TRBD1, 6 bases. Germline V gene sequence: CDR1 SGHRS, CDR2 YFSETQ. The CDR3 is made up of 16 amino acids. V dropped 0 bases and J dropped 2 bases, with 12 bases sitting between them. The CDR3 protein is CASSLEGVATGNTIYF. The CDR3 DNA is TGCGCCAGCAGCTTGGAGGGGGTCGCAACTGGAAACACCATATATTTT. Complete variable domain (other parts from reference TRBV5-1 and TRBJ1-3): KAGVTQTPRYLIKTRGQQVTLSCSPISGHRSVSWYQQTPGQGLQFLFEYFSETQRNKGNFPGRFSGRQFSNSRSEMNVSTLELGDSALYLCASSLEGVATGNTIYFGEGSWLTVV.

This chain links TRBV9 with TRBJ2-7; a possible D gene is TRBD2 (6 bases). The CDR3 spans 13 residues. Trimming left V 0 bases short and J 4 bases short, with 8 bases between. CDR1 is SGDLS and CDR2 is YYNGEE in the germline V gene. The CDR3 loop is CASSVAAGYEQYF. DNA for the CDR3: TGTGCCAGCAGCGTAGCTGCGGGGTACGAGCAGTACTTC.

The table lists this clone with a count of one. The gene calls are TRBV7-2 and TRBJ2-7; TRBD1 agrees at 10 bases. Trimming removed 5 bases from V and 3 bases from J; junction bases left unmatched: 4. The CDR3 extends over 14 amino acids. CDR1 SGHTA and CDR2 FQGNSA come from the germline V gene. CDR3 DNA sequence: TGTGCCAGCAGCCCCCGGACAGGGGGCTACGAGCAGTACTTC. Amino acids: CASSPRTGGYEQYF.

The V call is TRBV18, the J call TRBJ1-4; 7 bases are a match to TRBD1. The CDR3 has 17 amino acids. V shed 3 bases, J shed 11 bases, and the junction held 18 bases outside the gene matches. Looked up from germline, CDR1 is KGHSH and CDR2 is LQKENI. CDR3 protein: CASSPLESREGARKLFF. In DNA, the CDR3 is TGTGCCAGCTCACCCCTCGAGTCACGGGAGGGGGCGCGGAAACTGTTTTTT.

This chain links TRBV28 with TRBJ1-2; the match to TRBD1 covers 10 bases. This CDR3 is built from 18 residues. J was trimmed by 0 bases and V by 8 bases; bases with no gene match: 15. Germline V lookup: CDR1 MDHEN, CDR2 SYDVKM. CDR3 loop: CASRASLGTGDANYGYTF. Written as DNA, the CDR3 is TGTGCCAGCCGAGCCTCCCTAGGGACAGGGGATGCTAACTATGGCTACACCTTC.

The chain recombines TRBV7-9 with TRBJ2-1, with 8 bases matching TRBD2. Germline V gene data show CDR1 as SEHNR and CDR2 as FQNEAQ (reference sequence). The CDR3 runs to 15 residues. J gave up 0 bases and V 5 bases, and 3 bases lay outside the gene matches. In DNA, the CDR3 is TGTGCCAGCAGCCCGGGACTAGGCTCCTACAATGAGCAGTTCTTC. It yields the protein CASSPGLGSYNEQFF. The complete variable domain, with remaining parts taken from reference TRBV7-9 and TRBJ2-1, reads DTGVSQNPRHKITKRGQNVTFRCDPISEHNRLYWYRQTLGQGPEFLTYFQNEAQLEKSRLLSDRFSAERPKGSFSTLEIQRTEQGDSAMYLCASSPGLGSYNEQFFGPGTRLTVL.

The V gene is TRBV18, the J gene TRBJ2-7; no clear D gene. Germline values: CDR1 KGHSH, CDR2 LQKENI. The CDR3 spans 13 residues. V shed 3 bases and J shed 0 bases, with 6 bases lying between them. The CDR3 is CASSPTRSYEQYF. DNA of the CDR3: TGTGCCAGCTCACCGACTCGCTCCTACGAGCAGTACTTC.

This clone was recorded once. Its ends do not fully match the called genes, so a read error is possible. The genes are TRBV6-6 and TRBJ1-3; D unresolved. Germline CDR1 MNHNY, CDR2 SVGAGI (reference sequence). CDR3 length: 16 amino acids. Here the CDR3 DNA reads TGTGCCAGCAGCTACTCGACTCAAAGCTCTGGAAACACCATATATTTT. Amino acids: CASSYSTQSSGNTIYF.

The gene calls are TRBV14 and TRBJ1-5; possibly TRBD1 for D (6 bases). V lost 3 bases to trimming and J lost 10 bases, with 13 bases between them. Germline CDR1 is SGHDN and CDR2 is FVKESK. This CDR3 is 13 amino acids long. Here the CDR3 reads CASSHTHRAPQHF. Written as DNA, the CDR3 is TGTGCCAGCAGCCACACACACAGGGCACCCCAGCATTTT.